The 17 T cell receptor beta chains given below trace back to one sample, sequenced in a study of T-cell memory formation after mild COVID-19. A single record per CDR3 protein comes from TCRdb applying MiXCR to the 5' RACE reads. The sample holds about 130,000 distinct CDR3 sequences, about 15% seen once. The sequencing input was PBMCs or a T cell subset sorted from them (not recorded which). The receptor set was obtained from a man aged 18 to 29 who had mild COVID-19 (a few samples of this study predate the infection). Cell type and time point are not known.

Turning to this clonotype: One junction end does not reproduce the germline sequence, and a read error may be involved. J is TRBJ2-1 and V is TRBV7-2; 12 nucleotides match TRBD2. This CDR3 region has 12 residues. From germline, CDR1 is SGHTA and CDR2 FQGNSA. CDR3 sequence: CASSPSGGAVIF. The CDR3 DNA follows: TGTGCCAGCAGTCCTAGCGGGGGGGCCGTAATCTTC.

This clonotype was observed a handful of times. The rearrangement links TRBV5-1 to TRBJ2-7; D is unclear. Germline values: CDR1 SGHRS, CDR2 YFSETQ. The CDR3 contains 13 residues. The V gene lost 4 bases and the J gene lost 0 bases, with 8 bases spanning the gap. CDR3 DNA sequence: TGCGCCAGCAGCACGGACGGCTCCTACGAGCAGTACTTC. It specifies CASSTDGSYEQYF. The full variable domain, in which reference TRBV5-1 and TRBJ2-7 provide the parts outside the CDR3, is KAGVTQTPRYLIKTRGQQVTLSCSPISGHRSVSWYQQTPGQGLQFLFEYFSETQRNKGNFPGRFSGRQFSNSRSEMNVSTLELGDSALYLCASSTDGSYEQYFGPGTRLTVT.

This clonotype was seen a few times. The CDR3 DNA sequence: TGTGCCAGCAGGCCCCTAATTAGCGTAGCGGGGACCTACGAGCAGTACGTC. It encodes CASRPLISVAGTYEQYV. The chain couples TRBV6-5 to TRBJ2-7; 8 bases agree with TRBD2. The CDR3 loop spans 17 amino acids. With 6 bases clipped from V and 2 bases from J, the junction kept 15 bases outside the gene matches. Germline CDR1 MNHEY, CDR2 SVGAGI.

This clonotype was seen many times. The V and J genes are TRBV12-3 or TRBV12-4 and TRBJ2-5, with 8 bases fitting TRBD2. The CDR3 runs 15 residues. The junction had 8 bases not matched to a gene; V was cut back by 5 bases and J by 3 bases. CDR3 in amino acids: CASSLRRGGEETQYF. The CDR3 bases are TGTGCCAGCAGTCTTCGCCGGGGGGGGGAAGAGACCCAGTACTTC.

This chain uses TRBV6-5 with TRBJ2-3; D gene unclear. Germline CDR1 is MNHEY and CDR2 is SVGAGI. The CDR3 sequence is 14 residues long. Trimming removed 7 bases at V and 2 bases at J, with 13 bases between. In DNA, the CDR3 is TGTGCCAGCACCCCAAACTTCATCACAGATACGCAGTATTTT. It codes for CASTPNFITDTQYF.

The chain combines TRBV5-1 with TRBJ1-1; D is possibly TRBD1 (6 bases). Between the trimmed V and J ends, which lost 4 bases and 0 bases, there was a span of 13 bases. CDR3 length equals 15 residues. Looked up from germline, CDR1 is SGHRS and CDR2 is YFSETQ. This CDR3 reads CASSRNRELNTEAFF. In nucleotides, the CDR3 is TGCGCCAGCAGCAGGAACAGGGAATTGAACACTGAAGCTTTCTTT.

This clonotype was observed a few times. V usage is TRBV11-2 and J usage is TRBJ2-1; D remains unclear. Germline-derived CDR1 and CDR2 are SGHAT and FQNNGV. V lost 5 bases and J 4 bases, leaving 9 bases between the germline ends. The CDR3 sequence is 13 residues long. CDR3 in amino acids: CASSPRHYNEQFF. The CDR3 DNA reads as TGTGCCAGCAGCCCAAGACATTACAATGAGCAGTTCTTC.

J is TRBJ2-3 and V is TRBV4-3; possibly TRBD2 for D (5 bases). Germline V gene lookup returns CDR1 LGHNA and CDR2 YSLEER. V was pared by 4 bases and J by 2 bases, with 13 bases between. The CDR3 extends over 15 amino acids. The CDR3 nucleotides read TGCGCCAGCAGCCGGGAGATGCAGGTCACAGATACGCAGTATTTT. It yields the protein CASSREMQVTDTQYF.

The chain uses TRBV7-9 and TRBJ1-1; D gene unclear. Trimming removed 6 bases from V and 0 bases from J, with 8 bases in between. Looked up from germline, CDR1 is SEHNR and CDR2 is FQNEAQ (reference sequence). The CDR3 is 13 amino acids. The CDR3 DNA reads TGTGCCAGCAGGATAACACTGAACACTGAAGCTTTCTTT. Its protein is CASRITLNTEAFF.

The rearrangement uses TRBV7-3 and TRBJ2-3; D call uncertain. The CDR3 length is 14 residues. Per the germline V gene, CDR1 is SGHTA and CDR2 is FQGTGA. V was clipped by 4 bases and J by 4 bases, with 12 bases between them. The CDR3: CASSSVSGPDTQYF. As DNA, the CDR3 is TGTGCCAGCAGCTCCGTTAGTGGGCCAGATACGCAGTATTTT.

This chain links TRBV5-1 with TRBJ2-5; D not certain. Per the germline V gene, CDR1 is SGHRS and CDR2 is YFSETQ. V lost 2 bases and J lost 3, with 8 bases in between. The CDR3 covers 13 residues. CDR3 protein: CASSLTSEETQYF. In nucleotides, the CDR3 is TGCGCCAGCAGCTTAACCAGTGAAGAGACCCAGTACTTC.

This clonotype was counted between two and nine times. The gene calls are TRBV2 and TRBJ1-1, with D unresolved. V shed 7 bases and J shed 4 bases, with 19 bases lying between them. This CDR3 comprises 15 residues. Germline V gives CDR1 SNHLY, CDR2 FYNNEI. The CDR3 DNA sequence: TGTGCCAGCATCTATGGGGTCCCGAAGGGCACTGAAGCTTTCTTT. Residues: CASIYGVPKGTEAFF.

In its sample, this clonotype was seen a few times. The rearrangement joins TRBV7-6 to TRBJ2-3; 8 nucleotides agree with TRBD1. The CDR3 extends over 13 amino acids. With V trimmed by 5 bases and J by 8 bases, 6 bases remained unmatched. The germline gives CDR1 SGHVS, CDR2 FNYEAQ. The CDR3, as DNA: TGTGCCAGCAGCCCGCAGGGGGCAGGTACGCAGTATTTT. Its protein product is CASSPQGAGTQYF. Filled out from reference TRBV7-6 and TRBJ2-3, the complete variable domain reads GAGVSQSPRYKVTKRGQDVALRCDPISGHVSLYWYRQALGQGPEFLTYFNYEAQQDKSGLPNDRFSAERPEGSISTLTIQRTEQRDSAMYRCASSPQGAGTQYFGPGTRLTVL.

The chain uses TRBV5-4 and TRBJ2-1, with 16 bases aligning to TRBD2. Germline CDR1 reads SGHNT; CDR2 reads YYREEE (reference sequence). Unmatched junction bases numbered 6, after V lost 4 bases and J lost 2 bases. This CDR3 spans 18 amino acids. For the CDR3, the DNA is TGTGCCAGCAGCCCTCCCGGGACTAGCGGGGGGGCCTACAATGAGCAGTTCTTC. Its protein is CASSPPGTSGGAYNEQFF.

This clonotype was detected only a few times. V usage is TRBV5-1 and J usage is TRBJ2-5; D unresolved. Trimming removed 0 bases at V and 5 bases at J, with 17 bases between. The length of the CDR3 is 16 residues. Germline assignment: CDR1 SGHRS and CDR2 YFSETQ. The CDR3 reads CASSLGLGPEMETQYF. The CDR3 region has the DNA TGCGCCAGCAGCTTGGGCCTCGGCCCAGAAATGGAGACCCAGTACTTC.

This clonotype has only a few counts. J is TRBJ1-1 and V is TRBV28; tentative D call: TRBD1 (5 bases). Germline V gene lookup returns CDR1 MDHEN and CDR2 SYDVKM. The CDR3 extends over 14 amino acids. The V end lost 5 bases, the J end lost 1 base, and 11 bases lay between the germline ends. The CDR3 nucleotides read TGTGCCAGCAGTGGGCAGGGCCCGAACACTGAAGCTTTCTTT. Amino acids: CASSGQGPNTEAFF.

This clonotype was picked up many times. The chain couples TRBV5-1 to TRBJ1-1; a possible D gene is TRBD1 (5 bases). CDR1 is SGHRS, CDR2 YFSETQ, per germline. Trimming left V 5 bases short and J 4 bases short, with 15 bases between. The CDR3 is made up of 14 amino acids. CDR3 sequence (DNA): TGCGCCAGCAGGATAGCCGGGACGGGCACTGAAGCTTTCTTT. Encoded protein: CASRIAGTGTEAFF.